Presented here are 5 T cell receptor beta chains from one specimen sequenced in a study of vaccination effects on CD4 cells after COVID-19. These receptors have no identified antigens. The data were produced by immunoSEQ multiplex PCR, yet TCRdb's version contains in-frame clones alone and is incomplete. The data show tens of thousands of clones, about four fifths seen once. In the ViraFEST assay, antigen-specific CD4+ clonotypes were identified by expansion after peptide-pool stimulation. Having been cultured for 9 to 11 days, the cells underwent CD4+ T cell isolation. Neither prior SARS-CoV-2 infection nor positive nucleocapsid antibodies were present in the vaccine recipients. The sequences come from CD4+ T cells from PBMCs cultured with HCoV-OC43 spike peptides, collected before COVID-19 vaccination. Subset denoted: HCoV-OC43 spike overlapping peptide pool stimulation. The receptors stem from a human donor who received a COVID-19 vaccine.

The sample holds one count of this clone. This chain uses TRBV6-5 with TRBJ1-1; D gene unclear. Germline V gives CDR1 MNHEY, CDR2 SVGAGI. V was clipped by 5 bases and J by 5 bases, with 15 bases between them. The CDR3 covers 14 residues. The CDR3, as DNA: TGTGCCAGCAGTAGGAACTTTCGGGGAACTGAAGCTTTCTTT. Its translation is CASSRNFRGTEAFF.

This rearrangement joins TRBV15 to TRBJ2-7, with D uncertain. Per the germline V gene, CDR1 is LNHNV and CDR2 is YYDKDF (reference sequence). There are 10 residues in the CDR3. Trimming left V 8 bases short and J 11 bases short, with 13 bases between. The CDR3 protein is CATASGPEYV. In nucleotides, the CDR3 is TGTGCCACCGCGAGTGGTCCAGAGTACGTC.

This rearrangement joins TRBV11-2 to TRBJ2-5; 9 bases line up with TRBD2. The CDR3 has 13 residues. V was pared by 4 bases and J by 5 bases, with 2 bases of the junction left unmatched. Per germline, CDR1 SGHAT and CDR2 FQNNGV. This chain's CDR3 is CASSSSGGETQYF. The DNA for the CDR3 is TGTGCCAGCAGCTCCAGCGGGGGGGAGACCCAGTACTTC.

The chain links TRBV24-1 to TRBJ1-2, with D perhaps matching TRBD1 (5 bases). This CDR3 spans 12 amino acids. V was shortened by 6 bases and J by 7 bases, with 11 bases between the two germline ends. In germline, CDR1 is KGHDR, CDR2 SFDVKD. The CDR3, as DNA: TGTGCCACCAGTCAGGGTTTGGCTGGCTACACCTTC. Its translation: CATSQGLAGYTF.

Here the CDR3 DNA reads TGTGCCAGCAGCCTACGACTAGCGGGGGGAACCGGGGAGCTGTTTTTT. It specifies CASSLRLAGGTGELFF. The chain is built from TRBV7-8 and TRBJ2-2; 13 positions agree with TRBD2. V was clipped by 5 bases and J by 5 bases; unmatched bases: 5. CDR1 SGHVS and CDR2 FQNEAQ come from the germline V gene. There are 16 residues in the CDR3. Full variable domain (missing parts from reference TRBV7-8 and TRBJ2-2): GAGVSQSPRYKVAKRGQDVALRCDPISGHVSLFWYQQALGQGPEFLTYFQNEAQLDKSGLPSDRFFAERPEGSVSTLKIQRTQQEDSAVYLCASSLRLAGGTGELFFGEGSRLTVL.